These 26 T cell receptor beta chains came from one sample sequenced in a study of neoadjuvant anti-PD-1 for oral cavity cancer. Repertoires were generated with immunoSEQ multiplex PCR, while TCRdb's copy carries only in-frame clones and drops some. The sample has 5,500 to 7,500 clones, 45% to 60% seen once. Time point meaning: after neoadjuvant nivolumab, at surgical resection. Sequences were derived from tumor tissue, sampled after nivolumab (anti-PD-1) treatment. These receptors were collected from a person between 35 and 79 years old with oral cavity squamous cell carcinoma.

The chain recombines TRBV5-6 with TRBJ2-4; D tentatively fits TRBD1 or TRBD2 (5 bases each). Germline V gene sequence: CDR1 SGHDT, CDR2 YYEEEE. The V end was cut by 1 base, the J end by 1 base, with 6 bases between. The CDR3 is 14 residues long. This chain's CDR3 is CASSLWGAKNIQYF. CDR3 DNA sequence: TGTGCCAGCAGCTTGTGGGGGGCCAAAAACATTCAGTACTTC. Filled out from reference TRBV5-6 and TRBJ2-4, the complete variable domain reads DAGVTQSPTHLIKTRGQQVTLRCSPKSGHDTVSWYQQALGQGPQFIFQYYEEEERQRGNFPDRFSGHQFPNYSSELNVNALLLGDSALYLCASSLWGAKNIQYFGAGTRLSVL.

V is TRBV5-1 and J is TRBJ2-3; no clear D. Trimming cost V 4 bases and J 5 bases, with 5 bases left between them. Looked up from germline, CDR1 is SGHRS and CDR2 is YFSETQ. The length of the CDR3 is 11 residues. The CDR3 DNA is TGCGCCAGCAGCCATGGAGATACGCAGTATTTT. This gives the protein CASSHGDTQYF.

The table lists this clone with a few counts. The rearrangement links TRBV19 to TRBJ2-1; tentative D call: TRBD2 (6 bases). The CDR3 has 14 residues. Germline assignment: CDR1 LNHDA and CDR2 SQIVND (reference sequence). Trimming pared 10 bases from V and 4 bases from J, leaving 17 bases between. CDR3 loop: CATSLEGVYNEQFF. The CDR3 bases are TGTGCCACCTCCCTGGAGGGAGTTTACAATGAGCAGTTCTTC.

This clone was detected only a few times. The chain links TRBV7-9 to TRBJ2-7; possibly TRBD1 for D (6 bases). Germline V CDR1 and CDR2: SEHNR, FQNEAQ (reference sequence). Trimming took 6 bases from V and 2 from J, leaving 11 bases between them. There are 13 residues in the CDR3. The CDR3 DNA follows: TGTGCCAGCAGAAAAAAGGGGGCCTACGAGCAGTACTTC. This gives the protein CASRKKGAYEQYF. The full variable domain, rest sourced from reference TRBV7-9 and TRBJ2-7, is DTGVSQNPRHKITKRGQNVTFRCDPISEHNRLYWYRQTLGQGPEFLTYFQNEAQLEKSRLLSDRFSAERPKGSFSTLEIQRTEQGDSAMYLCASRKKGAYEQYFGPGTRLTVT.

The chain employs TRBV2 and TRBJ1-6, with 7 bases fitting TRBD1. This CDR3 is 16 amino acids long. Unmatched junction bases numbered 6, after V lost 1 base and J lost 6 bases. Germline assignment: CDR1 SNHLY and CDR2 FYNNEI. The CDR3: CASSEGAGTANSPLHF. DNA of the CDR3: TGTGCCAGCAGTGAAGGGGCCGGGACAGCTAATTCACCCCTCCACTTT. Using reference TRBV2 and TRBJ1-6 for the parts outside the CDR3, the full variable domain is EPEVTQTPSHQVTQMGQEVILRCVPISNHLYFYWYRQILGQKVEFLVSFYNNEISEKSEIFDDQFSVERPDGSNFTLKIRSTKLEDSAMYFCASSEGAGTANSPLHFGNGTRLTVT.

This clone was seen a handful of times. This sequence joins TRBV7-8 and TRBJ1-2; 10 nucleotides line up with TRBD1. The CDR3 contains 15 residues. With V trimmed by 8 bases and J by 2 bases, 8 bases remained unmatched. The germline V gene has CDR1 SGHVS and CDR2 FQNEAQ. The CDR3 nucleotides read TGTGCCAGCCGGGACAGGGGTTTATCCAACTATGGCTACACCTTC. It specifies CASRDRGLSNYGYTF.

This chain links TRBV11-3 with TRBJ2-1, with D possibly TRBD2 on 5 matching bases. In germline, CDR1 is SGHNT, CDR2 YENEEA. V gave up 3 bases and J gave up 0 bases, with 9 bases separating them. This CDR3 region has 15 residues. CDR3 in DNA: TGTGCCAGCAGCTTTTCAGCGGCCTCCTACAATGAGCAGTTCTTC. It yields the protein CASSFSAASYNEQFF. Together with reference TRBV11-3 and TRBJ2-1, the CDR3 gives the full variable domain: EAGVVQSPRYKIIEKKQPVAFWCNPISGHNTLYWYLQNLGQGPELLIRYENEEAVDDSQLPKDRFSAERLKGVDSTLKIQPAELGDSAVYLCASSFSAASYNEQFFGPGTRLTVL.

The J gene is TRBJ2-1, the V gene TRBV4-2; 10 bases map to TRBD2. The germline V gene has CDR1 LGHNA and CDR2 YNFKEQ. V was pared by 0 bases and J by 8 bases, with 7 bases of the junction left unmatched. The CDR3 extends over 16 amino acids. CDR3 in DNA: TGTGCCAGCAGCCAAGATGGGCAAGCGGGGGGGTATGAGCAGTTCTTC. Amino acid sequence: CASSQDGQAGGYEQFF.

Here the CDR3 DNA reads TGTGCCAGCGAACCATCAACTAATGAAAAACTGTTTTTT. It is translated as CASEPSTNEKLFF. The chain combines TRBV6-6 with TRBJ1-4; D gene ambiguous. The CDR3 runs 13 residues. The V gene's germline CDR1 is MNHNY and CDR2 SVGAGI (reference sequence). Trimming left V 8 bases short and J 0 bases short, with 7 bases between.

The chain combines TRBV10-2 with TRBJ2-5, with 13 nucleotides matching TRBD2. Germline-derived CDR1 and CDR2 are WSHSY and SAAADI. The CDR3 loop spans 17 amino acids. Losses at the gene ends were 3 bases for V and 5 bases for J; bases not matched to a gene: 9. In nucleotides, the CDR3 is TGCGCCAGCAGTGATTCCTCCGGGACTAGCGGGAAGGAGACCCAGTACTTC. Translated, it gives CASSDSSGTSGKETQYF.

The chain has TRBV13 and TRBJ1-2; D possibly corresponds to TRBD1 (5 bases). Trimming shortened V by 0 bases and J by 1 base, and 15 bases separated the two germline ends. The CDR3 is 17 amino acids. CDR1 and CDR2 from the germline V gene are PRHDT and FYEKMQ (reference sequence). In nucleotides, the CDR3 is TGTGCCAGCAGCTTAGGGGGAGGGGTGGTAGTTAACTATGGCTACACCTTC. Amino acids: CASSLGGGVVVNYGYTF.

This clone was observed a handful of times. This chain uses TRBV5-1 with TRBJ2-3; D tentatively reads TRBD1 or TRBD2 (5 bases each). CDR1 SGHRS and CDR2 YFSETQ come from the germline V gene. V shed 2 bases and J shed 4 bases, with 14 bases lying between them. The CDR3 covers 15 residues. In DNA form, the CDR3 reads TGCGCCAGCAGCTTTGCAGGAGGCAGGGCAGATACGCAGTATTTT. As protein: CASSFAGGRADTQYF.

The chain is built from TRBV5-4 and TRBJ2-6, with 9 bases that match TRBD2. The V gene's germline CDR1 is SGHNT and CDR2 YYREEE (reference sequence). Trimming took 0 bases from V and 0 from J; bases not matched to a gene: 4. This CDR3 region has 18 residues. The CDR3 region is CASSLGTSVHSGANVLTF. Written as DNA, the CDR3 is TGTGCCAGCAGCTTGGGGACTAGCGTGCACTCTGGGGCCAACGTCCTGACTTTC.

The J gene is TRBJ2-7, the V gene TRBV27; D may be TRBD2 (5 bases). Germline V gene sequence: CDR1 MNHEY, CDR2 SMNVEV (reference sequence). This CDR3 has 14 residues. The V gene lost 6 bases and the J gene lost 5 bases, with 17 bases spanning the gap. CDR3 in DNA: TGTGCCAGCAGCCCCGGACTTAGAAGCAACGAGCAGTACTTC. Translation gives CASSPGLRSNEQYF.

The CDR3 here is CASSFKGLAGPQETQYF. CDR3 nucleotides: TGTGCCAGCAGTTTTAAAGGGCTAGCGGGACCCCAAGAGACCCAGTACTTC. The chain recombines TRBV27 with TRBJ2-5; 9 bases are shared with TRBD2. The germline V gene encodes CDR1 MNHEY and CDR2 SMNVEV (reference sequence). The CDR3 is 17 residues long. With 3 bases clipped from V and 1 base from J, the junction kept 9 bases outside the gene matches.

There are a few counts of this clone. The CDR3: CASRNRPANTEAFF. In DNA form, the CDR3 reads TGTGCCAGCAGAAACAGGCCGGCGAACACTGAAGCTTTCTTT. This chain uses TRBV28 with TRBJ1-1, with a possible D match to TRBD1 (5 bases). CDR3 length: 14 residues. From germline, CDR1 is MDHEN and CDR2 SYDVKM. V gave up 6 bases and J gave up 1 base, with 12 bases separating them.

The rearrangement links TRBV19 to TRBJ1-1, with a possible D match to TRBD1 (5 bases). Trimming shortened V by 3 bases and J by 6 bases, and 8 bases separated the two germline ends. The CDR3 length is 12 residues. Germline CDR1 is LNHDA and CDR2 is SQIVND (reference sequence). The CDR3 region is CASSMRGPEAFF. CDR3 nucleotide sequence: TGTGCCAGTAGTATGAGGGGCCCTGAAGCTTTCTTT.

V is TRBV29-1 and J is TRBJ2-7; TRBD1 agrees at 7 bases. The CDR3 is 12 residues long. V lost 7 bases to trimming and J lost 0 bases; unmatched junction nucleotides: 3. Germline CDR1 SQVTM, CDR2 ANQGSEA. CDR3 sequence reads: CSAGQSSYEQYF. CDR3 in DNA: TGCAGCGCGGGACAGAGCTCCTACGAGCAGTACTTC.

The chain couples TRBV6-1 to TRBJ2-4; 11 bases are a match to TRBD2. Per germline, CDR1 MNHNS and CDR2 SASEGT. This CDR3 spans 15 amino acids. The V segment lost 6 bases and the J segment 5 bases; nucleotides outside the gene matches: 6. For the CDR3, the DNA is TGTGCCAGCAGCGTAGCGGGGGGGCGGGAAAACATTCAGTACTTC. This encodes CASSVAGGRENIQYF.

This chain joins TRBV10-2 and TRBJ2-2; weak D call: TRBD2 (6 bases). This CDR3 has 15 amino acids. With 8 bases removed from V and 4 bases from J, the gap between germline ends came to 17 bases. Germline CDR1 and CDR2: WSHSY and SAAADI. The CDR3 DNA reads TGCGCCAGCCTTGGGCAGGGAGGTCCCACCGGGGAGCTGTTTTTT. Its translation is CASLGQGGPTGELFF.

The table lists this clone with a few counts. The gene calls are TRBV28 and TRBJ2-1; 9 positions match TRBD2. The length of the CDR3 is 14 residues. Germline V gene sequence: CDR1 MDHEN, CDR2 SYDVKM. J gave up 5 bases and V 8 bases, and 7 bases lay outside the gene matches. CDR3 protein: CASLGGLAHNEQFF. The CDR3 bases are TGTGCCAGCTTAGGGGGACTAGCCCACAATGAGCAGTTCTTC.

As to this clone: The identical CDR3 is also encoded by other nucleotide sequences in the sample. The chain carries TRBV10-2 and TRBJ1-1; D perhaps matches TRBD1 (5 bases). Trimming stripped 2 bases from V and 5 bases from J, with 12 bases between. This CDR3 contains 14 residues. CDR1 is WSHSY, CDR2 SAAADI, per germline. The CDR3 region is CASSETPGGTEAFF. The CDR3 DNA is TGCGCCAGCAGTGAGACCCCCGGGGGGACTGAAGCTTTCTTT.

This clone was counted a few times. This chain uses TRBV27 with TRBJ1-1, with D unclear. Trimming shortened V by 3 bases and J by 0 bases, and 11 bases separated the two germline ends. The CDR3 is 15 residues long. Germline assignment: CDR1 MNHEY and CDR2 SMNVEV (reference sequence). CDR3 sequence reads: CASSFNLKMNTEAFF. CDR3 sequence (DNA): TGTGCCAGCAGTTTCAATCTGAAGATGAACACTGAAGCTTTCTTT.

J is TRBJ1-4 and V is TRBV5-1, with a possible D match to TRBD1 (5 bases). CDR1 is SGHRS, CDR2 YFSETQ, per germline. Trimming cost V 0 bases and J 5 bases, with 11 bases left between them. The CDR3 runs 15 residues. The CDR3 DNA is TGCGCCAGCAGCTTGGGAGCAGGGTTGAATGAAAAACTGTTTTTT. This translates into CASSLGAGLNEKLFF.

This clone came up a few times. CDR3 sequence reads: CASSSLTGGYNEQFF. CDR3 nucleotide sequence: TGTGCCAGCAGCTCCCTAACGGGAGGGTACAATGAGCAGTTCTTC. V is TRBV7-3 and J is TRBJ2-1; 8 nucleotides line up with TRBD2. This CDR3 has 15 residues. From germline, CDR1 is SGHTA and CDR2 FQGTGA. With V trimmed by 4 bases and J by 4 bases, 6 bases remained unmatched.

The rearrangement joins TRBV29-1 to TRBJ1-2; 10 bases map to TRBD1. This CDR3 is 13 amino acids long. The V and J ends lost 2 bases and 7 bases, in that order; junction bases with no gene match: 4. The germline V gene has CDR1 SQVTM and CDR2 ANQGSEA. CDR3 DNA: TGCAGCGTTGAACCGGGGGACAGGGGTGGCTACACCTTC. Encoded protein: CSVEPGDRGGYTF.